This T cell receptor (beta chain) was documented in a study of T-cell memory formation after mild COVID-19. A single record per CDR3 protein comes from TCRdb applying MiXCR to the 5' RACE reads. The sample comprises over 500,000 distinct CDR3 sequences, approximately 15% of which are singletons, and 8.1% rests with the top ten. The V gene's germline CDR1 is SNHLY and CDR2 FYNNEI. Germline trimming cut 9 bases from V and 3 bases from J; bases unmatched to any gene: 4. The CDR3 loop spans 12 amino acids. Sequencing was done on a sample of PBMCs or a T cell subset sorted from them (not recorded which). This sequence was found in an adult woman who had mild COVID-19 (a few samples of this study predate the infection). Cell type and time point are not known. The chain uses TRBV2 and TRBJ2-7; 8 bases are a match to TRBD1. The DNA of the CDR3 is TGTGCCAGTAGGGACAGGATCTACGAGCAGTACTTC. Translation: CASRDRIYEQYF.